These 30 T cell receptor beta chains share one sample of origin, sequenced in a study of Ad26.COV2.S vaccination and SARS-CoV-2 variants. Here immunoSEQ multiplex PCR was the method, and the copy in TCRdb shows in-frame clones only, minus some. This sample has approximately 500,000 clones, with about 83% found just once. Treatment indicated: some 20 received Ad26.COV2.S at low or high dose, single or two shots; about 5 received placebo; per-sample allocation not given. Specimens were obtained on day 63 following the first vaccine or placebo injection. Specimen: peripheral blood, collected in a trial of Ad26.COV2.S vaccine versus placebo. These receptors were obtained from a person aged 18 to 59 who received the Ad26.COV2.S COVID-19 vaccine or a placebo.

The chain recombines TRBV4-1 with TRBJ2-5, with 9 bases identical to TRBD1. Trimming at V came to 4 bases and at J to 1 base, leaving 4 bases not matched to a gene. CDR3 length: 15 residues. Germline V gene lookup returns CDR1 MGHRA and CDR2 YSYEKL. The CDR3 sequence: CASSPQTGGQETQYF. Here the CDR3 DNA reads TGCGCCAGCAGCCCTCAGACAGGGGGCCAAGAGACCCAGTACTTC.

The chain uses TRBV5-4 and TRBJ1-1; TRBD1 is a possible D gene (5 bases). The length of the CDR3 is 14 residues. V gave up 4 bases and J gave up 1 base, with 11 bases separating them. Germline CDR1 is SGHNT and CDR2 is YYREEE (reference sequence). The CDR3 nucleotides read TGTGCCAGCAGCCCGGGACCGCCGAACACTGAAGCTTTCTTT. It codes for CASSPGPPNTEAFF. The full variable domain, rest sourced from reference TRBV5-4 and TRBJ1-1, is ETGVTQSPTHLIKTRGQQVTLRCSSQSGHNTVSWYQQALGQGPQFIFQYYREEENGRGNFPPRFSGLQFPNYSSELNVNALELDDSALYLCASSPGPPNTEAFFGQGTRLTVV.

The genes are TRBV19 and TRBJ1-3; D call uncertain. V was pared by 6 bases and J by 1 base, with 7 bases between. CDR1 is LNHDA and CDR2 is SQIVND in the germline V gene (reference sequence). The CDR3 covers 13 residues. CDR3 protein: CASRRISGNTIYF. For the CDR3, the DNA is TGTGCCAGTAGGAGAATATCTGGAAACACCATATATTTT.

V and J are TRBV2 and TRBJ1-3; TRBD1 matches at 9 bases. Germline V gives CDR1 SNHLY, CDR2 FYNNEI. CDR3 length equals 17 residues. J was trimmed by 0 bases and V by 6 bases; bases with no gene match: 9. CDR3 sequence: CASSLGRTGVSGNTIYF. In DNA form, the CDR3 reads TGTGCCAGCAGCTTGGGGCGGACAGGGGTCTCTGGAAACACCATATATTTT. Based on the CDR3 plus reference TRBV2 and TRBJ1-3, the full variable domain is EPEVTQTPSHQVTQMGQEVILRCVPISNHLYFYWYRQILGQKVEFLVSFYNNEISEKSEIFDDQFSVERPDGSNFTLKIRSTKLEDSAMYFCASSLGRTGVSGNTIYFGEGSWLTVV.

V usage is TRBV19 and J usage is TRBJ2-6; 7 bases agree with TRBD1. The CDR3 contains 13 residues. Germline-derived CDR1 and CDR2 are LNHDA and SQIVND (reference sequence). V lost 4 bases to trimming and J lost 7 bases; unmatched junction nucleotides: 1. The CDR3 sequence: CASSNRGANVLTF. The CDR3 DNA follows: TGTGCCAGTAGTAACAGGGGTGCCAACGTCCTGACTTTC.

In this sample, this clone turned up a few times. The V gene is TRBV29-1, the J gene TRBJ2-1; D call uncertain. With 0 bases removed from V and 4 bases from J, the gap between germline ends came to 13 bases. Germline loops: CDR1 SQVTM, CDR2 ANQGSEA. The CDR3 sequence is 15 residues long. The CDR3 bases are TGCAGCGTTGAAGAGGGTAGCCCCAGATACAATGAGCAGTTCTTC. It encodes CSVEEGSPRYNEQFF.

This sequence joins TRBV25-1 and TRBJ1-2, with a tentative D call TRBD1 (6 bases). CDR1 and CDR2 from the germline V gene are MGHDK and SYGVNS. This CDR3 has 14 residues. V was cut by 1 base and J by 8 bases, with 14 bases left in between. CDR3 DNA: TGTGCCAGCAGTGAATTGTGGGGGCTGGGCGGCTACACCTTC. Translation: CASSELWGLGGYTF.

V and J are TRBV29-1 and TRBJ2-7; weak D call: TRBD1 (6 bases). Germline CDR1 SQVTM, CDR2 ANQGSEA. The V and J ends lost 2 bases and 1 base respectively, with 15 bases between them. The CDR3 is 15 amino acids. CDR3 amino acids: CSVEKRATGSYEQYF. The DNA of the CDR3 is TGCAGCGTTGAAAAGAGGGCGACAGGATCCTACGAGCAGTACTTC.

This clone was detected a few times. V and J are TRBV14 and TRBJ2-7, with TRBD2 matching over 10 bases. Germline V gene sequence: CDR1 SGHDN, CDR2 FVKESK. The CDR3 spans 16 residues. V was pared by 2 bases and J by 3 bases, with 7 bases of the junction left unmatched. The DNA for the CDR3 is TGTGCCAGCAGCCAAACCGGAGCGGGAGGGCTCTACGAGCAGTACTTC. It specifies CASSQTGAGGLYEQYF. Looking up the rest from reference TRBV14 and TRBJ2-7 gives the full variable domain: EAGVTQFPSHSVIEKGQTVTLRCDPISGHDNLYWYRRVMGKEIKFLLHFVKESKQDESGMPNNRFLAERTGGTYSTLKVQPAELEDSGVYFCASSQTGAGGLYEQYFGPGTRLTVT.

The table lists this clone with a few counts. The rearrangement uses TRBV4-1 and TRBJ2-7; TRBD1 matches 9 bases. This CDR3 is 16 amino acids long. The germline V gene has CDR1 MGHRA and CDR2 YSYEKL. With V trimmed by 0 bases and J by 2 bases, 5 bases remained unmatched. The CDR3 region is CASSQDRDRETYEQYF. The CDR3 DNA reads as TGCGCCAGCAGCCAAGACCGGGACAGGGAGACCTACGAGCAGTACTTC.

The V and J genes are TRBV4-2 and TRBJ2-6; D is unresolved. Germline values: CDR1 LGHNA, CDR2 YNFKEQ. The CDR3 contains 14 residues. Trimming removed 0 bases from V and 4 bases from J, with 4 bases in between. Here the CDR3 reads CASSQEVGANVLTF. The CDR3 DNA reads as TGTGCCAGCAGCCAAGAAGTGGGGGCCAACGTCCTGACTTTC.

V gene TRBV5-1 combines with J gene TRBJ2-5; maybe TRBD1 (6 bases). Germline CDR1 reads SGHRS; CDR2 reads YFSETQ. V was shortened by 3 bases and J by 2 bases, with 11 bases between the two germline ends. CDR3 length equals 14 residues. The CDR3 DNA is TGCGCCAGCAGCTGGGCAGGGGATCAAGAGACCCAGTACTTC. Translated, it gives CASSWAGDQETQYF.

Worth noting for this clone: Other DNA sequences within the sample encode an identical CDR3. The chain employs TRBV30 and TRBJ1-1, with D unresolved. CDR1 GTSNPN and CDR2 SVGIG come from the germline V gene (reference sequence). With 1 base removed from V and 1 base from J, the gap between germline ends came to 7 bases. The CDR3 spans 13 residues. CDR3 loop: CAWSGTGNTEAFF. In nucleotides, the CDR3 is TGTGCCTGGAGTGGAACGGGGAACACTGAAGCTTTCTTT.

This clone came up a few times. This chain joins TRBV27 and TRBJ1-6; a weak D match, TRBD1 (5 bases). Germline CDR1 MNHEY, CDR2 SMNVEV (reference sequence). V lost 9 bases and J 0 bases, leaving 9 bases between the germline ends. CDR3 length: 14 amino acids. The CDR3 sequence is CARVQGSYNSPLHF. CDR3 coding DNA: TGTGCCAGGGTCCAGGGCTCCTATAATTCACCCCTCCACTTT.

This chain joins TRBV11-2 and TRBJ2-7; D might be TRBD1 (5 bases). CDR3 length equals 14 residues. V dropped 6 bases and J dropped 2 bases, with 14 bases sitting between them. Germline values: CDR1 SGHAT, CDR2 FQNNGV. The CDR3 region has the DNA TGTGCCAGCAGTAGGGGCCACCCCCCCTACGAGCAGTACTTC. Protein sequence: CASSRGHPPYEQYF.

The genes are TRBV4-1 and TRBJ2-3, with TRBD1 matching over 8 bases. The CDR3 contains 14 residues. Looked up from germline, CDR1 is MGHRA and CDR2 is YSYEKL. V dropped 3 bases and J dropped 6; count of bases not matched to a gene: 5. In DNA form, the CDR3 reads TGCGCCAGCAGCCAGGGGACAGGTGGTGATACGCAGTATTTT. Translated, it gives CASSQGTGGDTQYF.

DNA for the CDR3: TGTGCCAGCAGCCCGCTAGCGGGAGTGGCCACAGATACGCAGTATTTT. This codes for CASSPLAGVATDTQYF. The rearrangement uses TRBV7-2 and TRBJ2-3; 10 nucleotides match TRBD2. Germline V gene data show CDR1 as SGHTA and CDR2 as FQGNSA. The V and J ends lost 5 bases and 2 bases, in that order; junction bases with no gene match: 7. The CDR3 has 16 residues.

The chain combines TRBV7-9 with TRBJ2-7; D tentatively reads TRBD1 or TRBD2 (5 bases each). The CDR3 runs to 13 residues. The germline gives CDR1 SEHNR, CDR2 FQNEAQ (reference sequence). The germline V and J ends were trimmed by 1 base and 3 bases, with 7 bases remaining between them. The CDR3 region is CASSLGDGYEQYF. The CDR3 DNA sequence: TGTGCCAGCAGCTTAGGGGACGGCTACGAGCAGTACTTC.

The chain combines TRBV30 with TRBJ2-7; 11 bases fit TRBD2. CDR3 length: 13 residues. V lost 6 bases to trimming and J lost 3 bases; unmatched junction nucleotides: 4. Germline CDR1 and CDR2: GTSNPN and SVGIG (reference sequence). The CDR3 loop is CACSTSGSYEQYF. CDR3 nucleotide sequence: TGTGCCTGTAGCACTAGCGGGAGCTACGAGCAGTACTTC. Variable domain in full (rest from reference TRBV30 and TRBJ2-7): SQTIHQWPATLVQPVGSPLSLECTVEGTSNPNLYWYRQAAGRGLQLLFYSVGIGQISSEVPQNLSASRPQDRQFILSSKKLLLSDSGFYLCACSTSGSYEQYFGPGTRLTVT.

This chain connects TRBV9 to TRBJ2-1; 9 bases are a match to TRBD2. CDR1 is SGDLS, CDR2 YYNGEE, per germline. This CDR3 contains 15 residues. J lost 5 bases, V lost 0 bases, and 3 bases had no gene match. The CDR3 here is CASSVGASGNNEQFF. The CDR3 DNA follows: TGTGCCAGCAGCGTAGGGGCTAGCGGGAACAATGAGCAGTTCTTC.

The chain uses TRBV11-3 and TRBJ2-3; 9 bases are shared with TRBD1. CDR1 SGHNT and CDR2 YENEEA come from the germline V gene. The V and J ends lost 4 bases and 6 bases, in that order; junction bases with no gene match: 2. This CDR3 contains 13 residues. CDR3 nucleotide sequence: TGTGCCAGCAGCTGGACAGGGGCGGATACGCAGTATTTT. This codes for CASSWTGADTQYF.

A single count supports this clone. The V call is TRBV7-2, the J call TRBJ2-3, with TRBD2 matching over 9 bases. Trimming removed 4 bases from V and 4 bases from J; junction bases left unmatched: 18. CDR1 is SGHTA, CDR2 FQGNSA, per germline. The CDR3 totals 19 residues. The CDR3 DNA is TGTGCCAGCAGCTCCCGTCGGATTAGCGGGAGAATGGCGGCAGATACGCAGTATTTT. Translation: CASSSRRISGRMAADTQYF.

The chain links TRBV6-5 to TRBJ2-7, with 10 bases aligning to TRBD1. Germline V lookup: CDR1 MNHEY, CDR2 SVGAGI. V lost 5 bases, J lost 2 bases, and 6 bases stayed unmatched. The CDR3 length is 15 residues. CDR3 sequence (DNA): TGTGCCAGCAGTCGCACCGGGACAGGGGCCTACGAGCAGTACTTC. It specifies CASSRTGTGAYEQYF.

This sequence joins TRBV6-2 or TRBV6-3 and TRBJ2-1; D gene ambiguous. The CDR3 extends over 12 amino acids. The V end was cut by 0 bases, the J end by 8 bases, with 5 bases between. Per germline, CDR1 MNHEY and CDR2 SVGEGT. CDR3 DNA: TGTGCCAGCAGTTACTCGATCCATGAGCAGTTCTTC. The encoded protein is CASSYSIHEQFF.

CDR3 sequence (DNA): TGTGCCACCAGCGAAAAACGGGGTGGCTATGGCTACACCTTC. It encodes CATSEKRGGYGYTF. The chain is built from TRBV15 and TRBJ1-2, with unresolved D. CDR1 and CDR2 from the germline V gene are LNHNV and YYDKDF (reference sequence). The CDR3 length is 14 residues. V gave up 5 bases and J gave up 4 bases, with 14 bases separating them.

V gene TRBV28 combines with J gene TRBJ2-7; TRBD1 matches at 7 bases. Per germline, CDR1 MDHEN and CDR2 SYDVKM. The trim removed 3 bases at V and 3 bases at J, leaving 5 bases unmatched. This CDR3 is 14 amino acids long. The CDR3 region has the DNA TGTGCCAGCAGTTTGGGAAACAGGGGCTACGAGCAGTACTTC. Protein sequence: CASSLGNRGYEQYF.

The chain is built from TRBV7-9 and TRBJ2-5, with TRBD1 as a possible D gene (6 bases). The CDR3 spans 14 residues. From germline, CDR1 is SEHNR and CDR2 FQNEAQ (reference sequence). The V end lost 5 bases, the J end lost 2 bases, and 12 bases lay between the germline ends. CDR3 residues: CASSAHRDQETQYF. The DNA for the CDR3 is TGTGCCAGCAGCGCCCACAGGGATCAAGAGACCCAGTACTTC.

This chain links TRBV20-1 with TRBJ2-1; TRBD2 aligns across 10 bases. The CDR3 is made up of 15 amino acids. The junction had 2 bases not matched to a gene; V was cut back by 3 bases and J by 0 bases. Germline V lookup: CDR1 DFQATT, CDR2 SNEGSKA (reference sequence). The CDR3 reads CSASSGRSSYNEQFF. CDR3 nucleotide sequence: TGCAGTGCTAGTAGCGGGAGGAGCTCCTACAATGAGCAGTTCTTC.

The chain couples TRBV5-6 to TRBJ1-2; no clear D. The CDR3 covers 15 residues. CDR1 SGHDT and CDR2 YYEEEE come from the germline V gene. Trimming left V 0 bases short and J 9 bases short, with 18 bases between. The CDR3 sequence: CASSLGLRSGESYTF. For the CDR3, the DNA is TGTGCCAGCAGCTTGGGGCTCAGGAGTGGGGAGAGCTACACCTTC.

This chain connects TRBV28 to TRBJ2-7; either TRBD1 or TRBD2 may fit D (6 bases each). The CDR3 runs 14 residues. The V and J ends lost 5 bases and 0 bases respectively, with 11 bases between them. Germline CDR1 is MDHEN and CDR2 is SYDVKM. The DNA of the CDR3 is TGTGCCAGCAGTGGAGGGGGTTACTCCTACGAGCAGTACTTC. It specifies CASSGGGYSYEQYF.